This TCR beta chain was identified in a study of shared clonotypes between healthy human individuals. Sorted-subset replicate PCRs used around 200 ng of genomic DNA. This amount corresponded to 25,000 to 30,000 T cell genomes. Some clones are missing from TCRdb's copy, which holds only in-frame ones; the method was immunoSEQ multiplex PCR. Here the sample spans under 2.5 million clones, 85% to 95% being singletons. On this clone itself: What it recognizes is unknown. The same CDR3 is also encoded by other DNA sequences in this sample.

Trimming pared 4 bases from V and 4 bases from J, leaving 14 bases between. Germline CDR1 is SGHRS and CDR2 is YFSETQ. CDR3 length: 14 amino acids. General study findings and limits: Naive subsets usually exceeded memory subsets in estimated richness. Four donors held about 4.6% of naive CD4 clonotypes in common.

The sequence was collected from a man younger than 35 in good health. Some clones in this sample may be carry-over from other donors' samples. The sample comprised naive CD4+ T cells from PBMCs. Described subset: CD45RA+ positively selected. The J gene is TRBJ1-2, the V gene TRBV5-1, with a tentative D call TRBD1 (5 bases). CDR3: CASSPGAGSYGYTF. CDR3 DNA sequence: TGCGCCAGCAGCCCTGGTGCAGGGAGCTATGGCTACACCTTC. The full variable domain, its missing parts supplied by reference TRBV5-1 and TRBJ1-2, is KAGVTQTPRYLIKTRGQQVTLSCSPISGHRSVSWYQQTPGQGLQFLFEYFSETQRNKGNFPGRFSGRQFSNSRSEMNVSTLELGDSALYLCASSPGAGSYGYTFGSGTRLTVV.